This T cell receptor beta chain was sequenced for a study of OX40 agonist ivuxolimab in advanced cancers. Assay used: immunoSEQ multiplex PCR; TCRdb lists only in-frame clones, some missing. The data show tens of thousands of clones, about four fifths seen once. The TCR comes from an adult with an advanced solid tumor such as melanoma, head and neck, liver or kidney cancer. Here the sequenced sample was CD4+ or CD8+ T cells sorted from blood, taken in a trial of the OX40 agonist ivuxolimab.

CDR3 nucleotides: TGTGCCAGCAGTTACAGTAAGAACACTGAAGCTTTCTTT. It translates to CASSYSKNTEAFF. The V and J genes are TRBV27 and TRBJ1-1; D uncertain. There are 13 residues in the CDR3. V was clipped by 4 bases and J by 1 base, with 7 bases between them. Germline V gene sequence: CDR1 MNHEY, CDR2 SMNVEV (reference sequence).